This T cell receptor (beta chain) was obtained from a study of T cells after yellow fever vaccination. Overall study findings and caveats: A small proportion of clonotypes was detected in both the CD4 and CD8 compartments. Subsequent booster samples again held most clones from primary vaccination (nearly 98% CD4, nearly 90% CD8). Weaker overall, the secondary response nonetheless peaked faster (day 5 versus 15).

Trimming pared 2 bases from V and 6 bases from J, leaving 10 bases between. Per the germline V gene, CDR1 is MNHEY and CDR2 is SVGAGI. This CDR3 is built from 13 residues. Of note for this clonotype: What it binds is not known.

TCR cDNA was made by 5'RACE template switching, adding a universal primer site and UMIs. TCRdb used MiXCR to reprocess the 5' RACE reads, holding one entry per CDR3 protein. The sample comprises about 350,000 distinct CDR3 sequences, approximately 8% of which are singletons, and roughly a sixth rests with the top ten. Sequenced material: PBMCs, taken approximately 47 days after the first yellow fever vaccination. This sequence originates from a man aged 18 to 29 who received the YFV17D yellow fever vaccine. The V call is TRBV6-5, the J call TRBJ1-2; the D gene is possibly TRBD1 (5 bases). The CDR3 coding sequence is TGTGCCAGCAGTTACCGGGGGTTGGATGGCTACACCTTC. Translation: CASSYRGLDGYTF.